These 31 T cell receptor beta chains were all obtained from the same sample, sequenced in a study of T-cell reconstitution after alpha-beta-depleted transplantation in children. Researchers prepared the TCRbeta library using unique molecular identifiers, the study reports. TCRdb independently ran MiXCR on the PCR reads; one entry per CDR3 protein. The sample has 450,000 to 600,000 distinct CDR3 sequences; about 30% are singletons. The sequences come from PBMCs from the stem cell graft donor, collected from the stem cell graft. All receptors come from a human donor who donated a stem cell graft to a child with aplastic anemia.

The rearrangement links TRBV5-6 to TRBJ2-1; D remains unclear. The CDR3 spans 13 residues. Germline V gene sequence: CDR1 SGHDT, CDR2 YYEEEE. V shed 0 bases and J shed 13 bases, with 14 bases lying between them. The chain's CDR3 is CASSLDSLSYQFF. Written as DNA, the CDR3 is TGTGCCAGCAGCTTGGACAGCCTCTCCTATCAGTTCTTC.

This clonotype has more than one count but fewer than ten. The chain recombines TRBV20-1 with TRBJ2-1, with 8 bases lining up with TRBD2. CDR1 is DFQATT and CDR2 is SNEGSKA in the germline V gene (reference sequence). The CDR3 contains 13 residues. The CDR3 DNA follows: TGCAGCGTAGTGCGGGAGGCTTACAATGAGCAGTTCTTC. It encodes CSVVREAYNEQFF.

The chain joins TRBV12-5 to TRBJ1-1; 7 bases fit TRBD1. Germline CDR1 LGHNT, CDR2 FRNRAP. Germline trimming cut 1 base from V and 9 bases from J; bases unmatched to any gene: 14. CDR3 size: 16 residues. The CDR3 DNA sequence: TGTGCTAGTGGTTTGGCCGAGCCGGGACAGACGTCCCAAGCTTTCTTT. Translated, it gives CASGLAEPGQTSQAFF.

This clonotype was detected a few times. V and J are TRBV6-5 and TRBJ2-1; unclear D gene. Germline lookup yields CDR1 MNHEY and CDR2 SVGAGI. Trimming left V 2 bases short and J 5 bases short, with 13 bases between. The CDR3 contains 15 residues. The CDR3 DNA reads as TGTGCCAGCAGTTACGTGTCAGGCCTCAACAATGAGCAGTTCTTC. It codes for CASSYVSGLNNEQFF.

This clonotype was counted between two and nine times. This rearrangement joins TRBV10-3 to TRBJ2-2; TRBD1 matches at 9 bases. The germline V gene encodes CDR1 ENHRY and CDR2 SYGVKD. The CDR3 is 15 amino acids. Trimming at V came to 4 bases and at J to 1 base, leaving 1 base not matched to a gene. This chain's CDR3 is CAISAGQGNTGELFF. The DNA of the CDR3 is TGTGCCATCAGTGCGGGACAGGGGAACACCGGGGAGCTGTTTTTT.

The table lists this clonotype with a few counts. The chain joins TRBV5-4 to TRBJ1-1; D might be TRBD1 (6 bases). V was shortened by 3 bases and J by 4 bases, with 16 bases between the two germline ends. The CDR3 length is 15 residues. Germline loops: CDR1 SGHNT, CDR2 YYREEE (reference sequence). CDR3 in DNA: TGTGCCAGCAGCTGGGGAGGGGGGCGGGGCACTGAAGCTTTCTTT. It is translated as CASSWGGGRGTEAFF.

The CDR3 here is CASKKDRQETQYF. DNA of the CDR3: TGTGCCAGCAAAAAGGACAGACAAGAGACCCAGTACTTC. V is TRBV7-8 and J is TRBJ2-5; the D gene is possibly TRBD1 (6 bases). The CDR3 has 13 residues. Per germline, CDR1 SGHVS and CDR2 FQNEAQ. With 7 bases removed from V and 2 bases from J, the gap between germline ends came to 11 bases.

The chain joins TRBV7-2 to TRBJ2-2, with 9 nucleotides matching TRBD1. This CDR3 is 14 amino acids long. The ends lost 9 bases at V and 6 bases at J; junction bases unmatched: 8. Germline V CDR1 and CDR2: SGHTA, FQGNSA. The CDR3 nucleotides read TGTGCCAGTGGGAAGGACAGGGGCTCCGGGGAGCTGTTTTTT. Its translation: CASGKDRGSGELFF. The entire variable domain, with the rest obtained from reference TRBV7-2 and TRBJ2-2, is as follows: GAGVSQSPSNKVTEKGKDVELRCDPISGHTALYWYRQSLGQGLEFLIYFQGNSAPDKSGLPSDRFSAERTGGSVSTLTIQRTQQEDSAVYLCASGKDRGSGELFFGEGSRLTVL.

The chain joins TRBV20-1 to TRBJ2-1; D unclear. The V gene lost 6 bases and the J gene lost 7 bases, with 7 bases spanning the gap. The germline CDR1 and CDR2 sequences are DFQATT and SNEGSKA (reference sequence). CDR3 length: 10 amino acids. The CDR3 DNA follows: TGCAGTGCGAAGTTAAATGAGCAGTTCTTC. It specifies CSAKLNEQFF.

The table lists this clonotype with a few counts. The chain combines TRBV9 with TRBJ2-1, with D hard to call. Germline V CDR1 and CDR2: SGDLS, YYNGEE. Trimming cost V 8 bases and J 4 bases, with 22 bases left between them. This CDR3 is built from 16 residues. This CDR3 is CASYNFRRRSYNEQFF. In DNA, the CDR3 is TGTGCCAGTTACAATTTCCGCCGTCGATCATACAATGAGCAGTTCTTC.

A few counts support this clonotype. The rearrangement links TRBV21-1 to TRBJ1-2. TRBV21-1 is tagged as a pseudogene. This CDR3 region has 13 residues. The CDR3 protein is CASPTAIGGGYTF. In nucleotides, the CDR3 is TGTGCCAGCCCGACGGCAATCGGTGGGGGCTACACCTTC.

V and J are TRBV27 and TRBJ1-2, with unresolved D. V lost 3 bases and J 3 bases, leaving 11 bases between the germline ends. The length of the CDR3 is 14 residues. Germline CDR1 reads MNHEY; CDR2 reads SMNVEV (reference sequence). The CDR3 coding sequence is TGTGCCAGCAGTTTTTCGGGCGCGGACTATGGCTACACCTTC. Its translation is CASSFSGADYGYTF.

This clonotype showed up just a few times. The V and J genes are TRBV7-2 and TRBJ2-1; no reliable D call. The CDR3 sequence is 17 residues long. CDR1 SGHTA and CDR2 FQGNSA come from the germline V gene. Trimming removed 7 bases from V and 0 bases from J, with 19 bases in between. CDR3 bases: TGTGCCAGCACCCCAGAACCGATACTAAGCTCCTACAATGAGCAGTTCTTC. This gives the protein CASTPEPILSSYNEQFF.

The chain combines TRBV5-1 with TRBJ2-1; 11 positions agree with TRBD2. CDR1 is SGHRS and CDR2 is YFSETQ in the germline V gene. J was trimmed by 7 bases and V by 7 bases; bases with no gene match: 7. There are 14 residues in the CDR3. CDR3 coding DNA: TGCGCCAGCGTAGCGGGAGGGCCTCGGAATGAGCAGTTCTTC. Translating it yields CASVAGGPRNEQFF.

This clonotype came up a few times. The V and J genes are TRBV30 and TRBJ1-5, with TRBD1 identical over 8 bases. Germline CDR1 reads GTSNPN; CDR2 reads SVGIG (reference sequence). V lost 2 bases to trimming and J lost 2 bases; unmatched junction nucleotides: 2. CDR3 length equals 14 residues. The CDR3 nucleotides are TGTGCCTGGAGTTCAGGGGGCGGCAATCAGCCCCAGCATTTT. Amino acid sequence: CAWSSGGGNQPQHF. Full variable domain (missing parts from reference TRBV30 and TRBJ1-5): SQTIHQWPATLVQPVGSPLSLECTVEGTSNPNLYWYRQAAGRGLQLLFYSVGIGQISSEVPQNLSASRPQDRQFILSSKKLLLSDSGFYLCAWSSGGGNQPQHFGDGTRLSIL.

The chain is built from TRBV5-5 and TRBJ1-1, with a possible D match to TRBD1 (5 bases). V was shortened by 0 bases and J by 6 bases, with 15 bases between the two germline ends. Germline V gives CDR1 SGHKS, CDR2 YYEKEE (reference sequence). CDR3 length: 15 amino acids. The CDR3 is CASSLGPGTEPEAFF. DNA of the CDR3: TGTGCCAGCAGCTTGGGTCCCGGGACGGAGCCTGAAGCTTTCTTT.

The rearrangement uses TRBV12-3 or TRBV12-4 and TRBJ1-1; perhaps TRBD1 as D (6 bases). This CDR3 region has 14 residues. V dropped 6 bases and J dropped 8 bases, with 19 bases sitting between them. CDR3 in amino acids: CASRGVTGSLEAFF. CDR3 nucleotide sequence: TGTGCCAGCAGGGGCGTCACAGGGAGTCTGGAAGCTTTCTTT.

The V gene is TRBV18, the J gene TRBJ1-1; D is unclear. Germline V gene lookup returns CDR1 KGHSH and CDR2 LQKENI. With 2 bases removed from V and 7 bases from J, the gap between germline ends came to 11 bases. This CDR3 contains 13 residues. CDR3 protein: CASSPANQREAFF. In nucleotides, the CDR3 is TGTGCCAGCTCACCAGCTAATCAACGTGAAGCTTTCTTT. The whole variable domain, remainder taken from reference TRBV18 and TRBJ1-1, is NAGVMQNPRHLVRRRGQEARLRCSPMKGHSHVYWYRQLPEEGLKFMVYLQKENIIDESGMPKERFSAEFPKEGPSILRIQQVVRGDSAAYFCASSPANQREAFFGQGTRLTVV.

The J gene is TRBJ1-2, the V gene TRBV30, with TRBD1 as a possible D gene (6 bases). CDR1 and CDR2 (germline): GTSNPN, SVGIG (reference sequence). Trimming took off 4 bases at V and 4 bases at J, with 22 bases between the two ends. CDR3 length: 16 amino acids. The CDR3 nucleotides are TGTGCCTGGAACTCGGGCGGAGGGGGTGTCGGCTATGGCTACACCTTC. Protein: CAWNSGGGGVGYGYTF.

V is TRBV20-1 and J is TRBJ2-5, with 7 bases that match TRBD2. Trimming removed 6 bases from V and 1 base from J; junction bases left unmatched: 17. Germline V gene sequence: CDR1 DFQATT, CDR2 SNEGSKA (reference sequence). CDR3 length: 17 amino acids. CDR3 coding DNA: TGCAGTGCCGGAGGGAAATTAGCGGGCGCTCCCCAAGAGACCCAGTACTTC. This translates into CSAGGKLAGAPQETQYF.

This chain uses TRBV20-1 with TRBJ1-1, with a weak D call TRBD1 (6 bases). From germline, CDR1 is DFQATT and CDR2 SNEGSKA (reference sequence). V was pared by 1 base and J by 0 bases, with 12 bases between. The CDR3 runs 15 residues. This CDR3 is CSARAGAGMNTEAFF. In DNA form, the CDR3 reads TGCAGTGCTAGAGCAGGGGCGGGCATGAACACTGAAGCTTTCTTT.

J is TRBJ2-1 and V is TRBV20-1; 11 bases agree with TRBD2. The J segment lost 7 bases and the V segment lost 6 bases, leaving 8 bases of the junction unmatched. The CDR3 runs to 14 residues. The germline CDR1 and CDR2 sequences are DFQATT and SNEGSKA (reference sequence). DNA of the CDR3: TGCAGTGCAAAACTAGCGGGAGTTCGAAATGAGCAGTTCTTC. This encodes CSAKLAGVRNEQFF.

The chain recombines TRBV24-1 with TRBJ2-5; possibly TRBD2 for D (5 bases). The CDR3 extends over 17 amino acids. V lost 1 base, J lost 0 bases, and 14 bases lay in between. Germline V gene lookup returns CDR1 KGHDR and CDR2 SFDVKD. The CDR3 sequence: CATSDFLRPGYQETQYF. The CDR3 region has the DNA TGTGCCACCAGTGATTTTCTACGACCGGGGTACCAAGAGACCCAGTACTTC.

This clonotype was seen a handful of times. The chain recombines TRBV6-5 with TRBJ2-7, with D possibly matching TRBD1 (6 bases). Germline-derived CDR1 and CDR2 are MNHEY and SVGAGI. V shed 2 bases and J shed 2 bases, with 16 bases lying between them. The CDR3 length is 16 residues. The CDR3 nucleotides are TGTGCCAGCAGTTACACTCAGGGACGGACAGCCTACGAGCAGTACTTC. The encoded protein is CASSYTQGRTAYEQYF.

The V call is TRBV28, the J call TRBJ2-7; the match to TRBD2 covers 8 bases. Germline values: CDR1 MDHEN, CDR2 SYDVKM. V was clipped by 6 bases and J by 1 base; unmatched bases: 8. The CDR3 is 15 amino acids. CDR3 nucleotides: TGTGCCAGCAGGCCCCCTTCTAGCGGGTCCTACGAGCAGTACTTC. It codes for CASRPPSSGSYEQYF. Together with reference TRBV28 and TRBJ2-7, the CDR3 gives the full variable domain: DVKVTQSSRYLVKRTGEKVFLECVQDMDHENMFWYRQDPGLGLRLIYFSYDVKMKEKGDIPEGYSVSREKKERFSLILESASTNQTSMYLCASRPPSSGSYEQYFGPGTRLTVT.

V is TRBV29-1 and J is TRBJ2-1, with a possible D match to TRBD2 (6 bases). Germline V gives CDR1 SQVTM, CDR2 ANQGSEA. CDR3 length: 14 amino acids. Trimming cost V 3 bases and J 3 bases, with 12 bases left between them. The CDR3 reads CSVDGLASYNEQFF. CDR3 coding DNA: TGCAGCGTTGACGGCCTAGCGAGCTACAATGAGCAGTTCTTC.

Points on this clonotype: A junction boundary mismatches the germline segment, possibly from a read error. The J gene is TRBJ2-7, the V gene TRBV20-1, with 10 bases aligning to TRBD1. Germline-derived CDR1 and CDR2 are DFQATT and SNEGSKA (reference sequence). The CDR3 covers 17 residues. The CDR3 DNA is TGCTGTGCTAGAGGGGCGGGACAGGGGACGAGCTCCTACGAGCAGTACTTC. Protein sequence: CCARGAGQGTSSYEQYF.

The rearrangement joins TRBV2 to TRBJ1-1; no firm D call. The CDR3 is made up of 8 amino acids. The germline CDR1 and CDR2 sequences are SNHLY and FYNNEI. CDR3 DNA sequence: TGTGCAGCAGGTGAAGCTTTCTTT. Residues: CAAGEAFF.

This clonotype was found a few times. The V gene is TRBV5-1, the J gene TRBJ2-7; 8 bases are shared with TRBD1. CDR3 length equals 15 residues. From germline, CDR1 is SGHRS and CDR2 YFSETQ. J was trimmed by 1 base and V by 0 bases; bases with no gene match: 3. CDR3 in amino acids: CASSLGTGFSYEQYF. DNA of the CDR3: TGCGCCAGCAGCTTGGGGACAGGGTTTTCCTACGAGCAGTACTTC.

The rearrangement joins TRBV18 to TRBJ1-1, with 10 bases fitting TRBD1. This CDR3 is built from 17 residues. V shed 3 bases, J shed 0 bases, and the junction held 7 bases outside the gene matches. CDR1 is KGHSH, CDR2 LQKENI, per germline. Here the CDR3 DNA reads TGTGCCAGCTCACCCGACAGGGGGCGAGAAGTGAACACTGAAGCTTTCTTT. Protein: CASSPDRGREVNTEAFF.

This chain connects TRBV20-1 to TRBJ1-1; D remains unclear. V was trimmed by 5 bases and J by 0 bases, leaving 7 bases between them. Looked up from germline, CDR1 is DFQATT and CDR2 is SNEGSKA (reference sequence). The CDR3 length is 12 residues. The DNA for the CDR3 is TGCAGTGCTGGGGTGGTGAACACTGAAGCTTTCTTT. It encodes CSAGVVNTEAFF.